This T cell receptor beta chain was identified in a study of blood T cell repertoires in COVID-19. The sample holds one count of this clone. Here immunoSEQ multiplex PCR was the method, and the copy in TCRdb shows in-frame clones only, minus some. Among approximately 340,000 clones listed, roughly nine tenths were seen once. Germline lookup yields CDR1 MNHEY and CDR2 SVGAGI. V trimming: 0 bases; J trimming: 9 bases; junction bases outside the gene matches: 10. This CDR3 region has 16 residues. The TCR was taken from a middle-aged woman who had been exposed to COVID-19. This chain connects TRBV6-5 to TRBJ2-1; 8 positions match TRBD2. Sequenced sample: PBMCs or T cells enriched from blood (not recorded which). The CDR3 protein is CASSYSLAGGGTEQFF. CDR3 in DNA: TGTGCCAGCAGTTACTCGTTGGCGGGGGGAGGGACTGAGCAGTTCTTC.